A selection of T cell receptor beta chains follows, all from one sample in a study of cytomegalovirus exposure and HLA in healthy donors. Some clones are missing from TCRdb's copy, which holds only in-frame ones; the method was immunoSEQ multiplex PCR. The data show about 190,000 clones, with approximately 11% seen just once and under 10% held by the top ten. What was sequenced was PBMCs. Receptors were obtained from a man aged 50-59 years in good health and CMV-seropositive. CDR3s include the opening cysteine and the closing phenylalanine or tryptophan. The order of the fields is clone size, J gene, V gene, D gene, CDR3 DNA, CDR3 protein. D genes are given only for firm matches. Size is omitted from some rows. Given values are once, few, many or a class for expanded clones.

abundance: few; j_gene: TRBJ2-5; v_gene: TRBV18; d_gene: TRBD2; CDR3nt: TGTGCCAGCTCACCACCAGCGGGGGGCAAAGAGACCCAGTACTTC; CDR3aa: CASSPPAGGKETQYF
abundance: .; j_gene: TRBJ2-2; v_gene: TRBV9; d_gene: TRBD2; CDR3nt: TGTGCCAGCAGTAGCGGGGAGAACACCGGGGAGCTGTTTTTT; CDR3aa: CASSSGENTGELFF
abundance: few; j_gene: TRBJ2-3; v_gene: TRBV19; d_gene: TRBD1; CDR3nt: TGTGCCAGTAGTATGGACAGGGGGTTAGATACGCAGTATTTT; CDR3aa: CASSMDRGLDTQYF
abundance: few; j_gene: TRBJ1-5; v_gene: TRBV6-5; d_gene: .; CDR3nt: TGTGCCAGCAGTTACAGGGTCGCGGGGCCCCAGCATTTT; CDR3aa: CASSYRVAGPQHF
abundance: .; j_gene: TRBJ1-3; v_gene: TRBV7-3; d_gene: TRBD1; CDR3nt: TGTGCCAGCAGCACTAGACAGGGCAGCACCATATATTTT; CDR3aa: CASSTRQGSTIYF
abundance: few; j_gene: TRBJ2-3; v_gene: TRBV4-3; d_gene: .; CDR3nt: TGCGCCAGCAGCCAAGAGGGGGCGCGAACAGATACGCAGTATTTT; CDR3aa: CASSQEGARTDTQYF
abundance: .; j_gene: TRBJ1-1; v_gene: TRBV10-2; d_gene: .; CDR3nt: TGCGCCAGCAGAGAGGATTCTACGAACACTGAAGCTTTCTTT; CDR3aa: CASREDSTNTEAFF
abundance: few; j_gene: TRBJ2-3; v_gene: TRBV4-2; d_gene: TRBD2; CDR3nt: TGTGCCAGCAGCGCACGACCTATACTAGCGATGAGCACAGATACGCAGTATTTT; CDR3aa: CASSARPILAMSTDTQYF
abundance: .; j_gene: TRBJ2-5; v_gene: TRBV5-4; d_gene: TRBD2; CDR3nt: TGTGCCAGCAGCCCGGGGACTAGCGGGGGGACGCAAGAGACCCAGTACTTC; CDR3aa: CASSPGTSGGTQETQYF
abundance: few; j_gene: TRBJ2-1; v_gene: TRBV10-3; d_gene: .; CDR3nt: TGTGCCATCAGTGTAACTAGGTACAATGAGCAGTTCTTC; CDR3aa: CAISVTRYNEQFF
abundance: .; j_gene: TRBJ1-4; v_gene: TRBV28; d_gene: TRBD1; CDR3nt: TGTGCCAGCAGTTCCCTCACAGGGGGCCGAGAAAAACTGTTTTTT; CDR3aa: CASSSLTGGREKLFF
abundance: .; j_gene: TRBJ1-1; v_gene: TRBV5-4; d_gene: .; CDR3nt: TGTGCCAGCAGCTTGGTATCCGGGATGAACACTGAAGCTTTCTTT; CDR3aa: CASSLVSGMNTEAFF
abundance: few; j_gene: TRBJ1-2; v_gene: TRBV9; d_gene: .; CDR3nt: TGTGCCAGCAGCGTAGGGGCAGGGGCGGCCTATGGCTACACCTTC; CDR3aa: CASSVGAGAAYGYTF
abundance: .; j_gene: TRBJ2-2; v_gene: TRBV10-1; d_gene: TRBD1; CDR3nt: TGCGCCAGCAGACAGGGGGAAACCGGGGAGCTGTTTTTT; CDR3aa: CASRQGETGELFF
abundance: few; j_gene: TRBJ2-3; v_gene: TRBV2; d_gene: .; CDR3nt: TGTGCCAGCAGTTCAGACAGAAGTAGCACAGATACGCAGTATTTT; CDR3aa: CASSSDRSSTDTQYF
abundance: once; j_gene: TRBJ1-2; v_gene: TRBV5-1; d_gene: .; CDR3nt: TGCGCCAGCAGCTTGGCTGGGGCCGCTAACTATGGCTACACCTTC; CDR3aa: CASSLAGAANYGYTF
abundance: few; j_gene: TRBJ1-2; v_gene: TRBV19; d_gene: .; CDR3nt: TGTGCCAGTAGAATGGCGACTACTAACTATGGCTACACCTTC; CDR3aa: CASRMATTNYGYTF
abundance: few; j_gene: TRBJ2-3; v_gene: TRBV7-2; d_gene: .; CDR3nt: TGTGCCAGCAGCCTGGGGCAGGGGAGCACAGATACGCAGTATTTT; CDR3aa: CASSLGQGSTDTQYF
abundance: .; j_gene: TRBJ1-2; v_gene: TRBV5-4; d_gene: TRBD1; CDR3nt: TGTGCCAGCAGCTCGGGACAGGGCCGGTATGGCTACACCTTC; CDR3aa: CASSSGQGRYGYTF
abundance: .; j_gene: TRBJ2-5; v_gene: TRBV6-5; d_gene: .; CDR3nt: TGTGCCAGCAGTTACTCGAGGCAGGGCCCAGAGACCCAGTACTTC; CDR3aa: CASSYSRQGPETQYF
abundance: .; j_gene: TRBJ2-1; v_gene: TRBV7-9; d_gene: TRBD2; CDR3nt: TGTGCCAGTAGGACTGGCGGGGGACTACAGTTCTTC; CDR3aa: CASRTGGGLQFF
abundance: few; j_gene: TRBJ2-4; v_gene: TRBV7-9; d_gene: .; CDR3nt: TGTGCCAGCAGCCCACGGGGAGGCCACAAGAACATTCAGTACTTC; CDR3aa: CASSPRGGHKNIQYF
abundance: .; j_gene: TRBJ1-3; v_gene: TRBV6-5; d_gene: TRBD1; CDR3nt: TGTGCCAGCAGGCCACAGGGGAGCTCTGGAAACACCATATATTTT; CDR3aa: CASRPQGSSGNTIYF
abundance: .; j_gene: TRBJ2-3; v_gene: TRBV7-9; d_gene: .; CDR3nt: TGTGCCAGCAGCTTAAGACTACCTAGCACAGATACGCAGTATTTT; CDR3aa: CASSLRLPSTDTQYF
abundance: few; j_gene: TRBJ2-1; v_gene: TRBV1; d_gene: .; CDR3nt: TGCACCAGCTCCCTCACTAGCGGGGGGGCCATATATGAGCAGTTCTTC; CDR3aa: CTSSLTSGGAIYEQFF
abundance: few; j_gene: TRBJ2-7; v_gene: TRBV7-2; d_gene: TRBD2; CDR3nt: TGTGCCAGCAGCCCATCAGGTAGCGGGGGGACCTTCACCTACGAGCAGTACTTC; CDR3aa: CASSPSGSGGTFTYEQYF
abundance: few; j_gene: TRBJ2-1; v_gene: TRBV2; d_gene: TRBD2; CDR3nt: TGTGCCAGCAGTGATAGCGGGGGTTCCTACAATGAGCAGTTCTTC; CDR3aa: CASSDSGGSYNEQFF
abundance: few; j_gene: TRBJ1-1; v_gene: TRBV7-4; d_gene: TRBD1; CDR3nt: TGTGCCAGCAGCCCATGGACAGGGGGGAACACTGAAGCTTTCTTT; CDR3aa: CASSPWTGGNTEAFF
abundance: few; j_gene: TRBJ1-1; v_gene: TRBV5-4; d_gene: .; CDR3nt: TGTGCCAGCAACCTGGGGGGGGTGAACACTGAAGCTTTCTTT; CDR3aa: CASNLGGVNTEAFF
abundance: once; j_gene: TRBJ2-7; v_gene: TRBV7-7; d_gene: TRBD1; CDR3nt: TGTGCTAGCAGCCCGGGACAGGGGGGGGACGAGCAGTACTTC; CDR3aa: CASSPGQGGDEQYF
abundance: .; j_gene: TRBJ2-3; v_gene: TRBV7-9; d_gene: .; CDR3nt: TGTGCCAGCAGCTGGACGGGATCCACAGATACGCAGTATTTT; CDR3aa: CASSWTGSTDTQYF
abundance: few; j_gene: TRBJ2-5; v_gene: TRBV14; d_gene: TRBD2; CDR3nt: TGTGCCAGCAGCCGCCAAGGGGGACTAGCGGGGGCAGAGACCCAGTACTTC; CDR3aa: CASSRQGGLAGAETQYF
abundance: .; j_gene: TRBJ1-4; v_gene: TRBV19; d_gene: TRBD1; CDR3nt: TGTGCCAGTAGTATACAAGGGACAGGGCGTGAAAAACTGTTTTTT; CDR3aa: CASSIQGTGREKLFF
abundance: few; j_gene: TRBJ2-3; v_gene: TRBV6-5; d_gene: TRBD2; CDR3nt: TGTGCCAGCAGAGGGACTAGCGGATGGACAGATACGCAGTATTTT; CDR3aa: CASRGTSGWTDTQYF
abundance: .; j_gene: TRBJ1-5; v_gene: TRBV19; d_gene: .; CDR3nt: TGTGCCAGTGGACAGTTCCTTGGTAGCAATCAGCCCCAGCATTTT; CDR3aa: CASGQFLGSNQPQHF
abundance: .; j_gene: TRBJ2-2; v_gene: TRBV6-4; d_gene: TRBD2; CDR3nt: TGTGCCAGCAGTTTCCTCCCGGGAGGGAACACCGGGGAGCTGTTTTTT; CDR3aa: CASSFLPGGNTGELFF
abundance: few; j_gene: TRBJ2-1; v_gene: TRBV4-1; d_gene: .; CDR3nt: TGCGCCAGCAGCCAAGATCCTTACAATGAGCAGTTCTTC; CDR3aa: CASSQDPYNEQFF
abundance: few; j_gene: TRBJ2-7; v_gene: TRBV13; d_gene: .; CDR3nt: TGTGCCAGCAGCTTATCGGCAGGGCTCGCCGAGCAGTACTTC; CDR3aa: CASSLSAGLAEQYF
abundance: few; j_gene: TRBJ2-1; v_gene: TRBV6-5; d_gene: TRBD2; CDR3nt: TGTGCCAGCAGTAAGACTAGCGGGGGTTACAATGAGCAGTTCTTC; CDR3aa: CASSKTSGGYNEQFF
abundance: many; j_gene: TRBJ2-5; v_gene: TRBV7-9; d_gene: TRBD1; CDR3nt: TGTGCCAGCAGCTCCTCTAGGACAGGAGGAGAGACCCAGTACTTC; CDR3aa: CASSSSRTGGETQYF
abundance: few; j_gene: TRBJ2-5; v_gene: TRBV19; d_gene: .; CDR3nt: TGTGCCAGTAGTATAGGAGGAGGGAAAGAGACCCAGTACTTC; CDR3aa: CASSIGGGKETQYF
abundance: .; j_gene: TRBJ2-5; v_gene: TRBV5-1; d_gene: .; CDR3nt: TGCGCCAGCAGCTTGGGTCAGGTCCAAGAGACCCAGTACTTC; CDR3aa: CASSLGQVQETQYF
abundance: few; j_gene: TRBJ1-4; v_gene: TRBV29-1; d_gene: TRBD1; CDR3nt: TGCAGCGTCCTCGGGACAGGGGGAGGAGAAAAACTGTTTTTT; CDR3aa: CSVLGTGGGEKLFF
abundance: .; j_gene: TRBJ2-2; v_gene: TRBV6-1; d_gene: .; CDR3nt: TGTGCCAGCAGTGCCGTTGAGGTTACCATACCCGGGGAGCTGTTTTTT; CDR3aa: CASSAVEVTIPGELFF
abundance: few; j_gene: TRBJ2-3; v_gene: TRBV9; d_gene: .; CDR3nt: TGTGCCAGCAGCGTAGGGGCAGCCGATAGCACAGATACGCAGTATTTT; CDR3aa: CASSVGAADSTDTQYF
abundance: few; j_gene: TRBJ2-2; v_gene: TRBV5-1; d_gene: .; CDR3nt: TGCGCCAGCAGCTTGGCCAGTTTCTCTAACACCGGGGAGCTGTTTTTT; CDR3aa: CASSLASFSNTGELFF
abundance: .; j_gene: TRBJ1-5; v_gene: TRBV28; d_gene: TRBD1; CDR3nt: TGTGCCAGCAGTTTAGGGACAGGTCCTTTTTATGATCAGCCCCAGCATTTT; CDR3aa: CASSLGTGPFYDQPQHF
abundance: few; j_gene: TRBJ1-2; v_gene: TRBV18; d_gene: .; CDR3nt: TGTGCCAGCTCAGCCGCGATCTCTTCGGGCTACACCTTC; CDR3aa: CASSAAISSGYTF
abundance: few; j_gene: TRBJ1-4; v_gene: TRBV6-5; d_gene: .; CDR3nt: TGTGCCAGCAGTAACAGCGGAGGTTGGGAAAAACTGTTTTTT; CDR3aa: CASSNSGGWEKLFF
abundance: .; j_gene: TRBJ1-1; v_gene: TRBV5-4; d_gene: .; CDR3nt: TGTGCCAGCAGCCTGGACGGAAACCGGGCTGAAGCTTTCTTT; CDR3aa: CASSLDGNRAEAFF
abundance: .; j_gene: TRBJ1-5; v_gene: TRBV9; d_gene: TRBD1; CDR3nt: TGTGCCAGCAGCGTAGAGGACAGGGGTCAGCCCCAGCATTTT; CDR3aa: CASSVEDRGQPQHF
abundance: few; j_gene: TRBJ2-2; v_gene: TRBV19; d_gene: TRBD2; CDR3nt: TGTGCCAGTAGTCCCAACGGCGGGGGGGGCACCGGGGAGCTGTTTTTT; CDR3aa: CASSPNGGGGTGELFF
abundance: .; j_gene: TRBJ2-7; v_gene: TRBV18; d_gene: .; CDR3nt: TGTGCCAGCTCACCACTCTCACAGGCAGCCTACGAGCAGTACTTC; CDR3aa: CASSPLSQAAYEQYF
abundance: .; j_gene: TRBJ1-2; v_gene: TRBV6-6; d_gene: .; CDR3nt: TGTGCCAGCAGTTACTCGACGGCAGGGCTAAACTATGGCTACACCTTC; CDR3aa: CASSYSTAGLNYGYTF
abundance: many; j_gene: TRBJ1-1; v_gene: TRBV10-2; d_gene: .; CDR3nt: TGCGCCAGCAGCCTGACAGACATGAACACTGAAGCTTTCTTT; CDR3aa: CASSLTDMNTEAFF
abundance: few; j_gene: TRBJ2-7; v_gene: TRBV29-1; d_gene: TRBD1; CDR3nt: TGCAGCGTAGAAGACAGGGTGCGCGAGCAGTACTTC; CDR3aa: CSVEDRVREQYF
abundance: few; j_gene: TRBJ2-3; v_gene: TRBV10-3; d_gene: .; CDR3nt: TGTGCCATCAGTGTACAGGGCACAGATACGCAGTATTTT; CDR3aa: CAISVQGTDTQYF
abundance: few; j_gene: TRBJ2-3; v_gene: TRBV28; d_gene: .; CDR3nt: TGTGCCAGCAGTTCAGGGGTTGGTACGCAGTATTTT; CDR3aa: CASSSGVGTQYF
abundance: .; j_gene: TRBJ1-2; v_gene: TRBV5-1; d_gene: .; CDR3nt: TGCGCCAGCAGCTCGGAGTATAACTATGGCTACACCTTC; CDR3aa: CASSSEYNYGYTF
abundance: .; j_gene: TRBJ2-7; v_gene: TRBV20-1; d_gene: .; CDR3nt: TGCAGTGCTAGAACGACAGACGAGCAGTACTTC; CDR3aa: CSARTTDEQYF